The sequence of this TCR beta chain was determined in a study of cytomegalovirus exposure and HLA in healthy donors. Study results and limitations: The authors excluded some V segments, including TRBV6-2 and TRBV6-3, as indistinguishable.

The CDR3 consists of 17 residues. The germline CDR1 and CDR2 sequences are KGHSH and LQKENI. The ends lost 3 bases at V and 5 bases at J; junction bases unmatched: 8. Primers for the PCR totalled 60 Vbeta and 13 Jbeta. The assay was immunoSEQ multiplex PCR, and TCRdb's table has in-frame clones only and misses some. Altogether 200,000 to 250,000 clones are present, 80% to 85% being singletons, with the ten largest covering over 0.65%. Worth noting for this clone: Antigen specificity is unknown.

V is TRBV18 and J is TRBJ2-2; 11 positions match TRBD1. The clonotype originates from a boy aged 2 to 9 in good health and CMV-seronegative. The specimen sequenced was PBMCs. CDR3 coding DNA: TGTGCCAGCTCACCGGACAGGGGGCTGGTTTGGACCGGGGAGCTGTTTTTT. Its translation: CASSPDRGLVWTGELFF. Together with reference TRBV18 and TRBJ2-2, the CDR3 gives the full variable domain: NAGVMQNPRHLVRRRGQEARLRCSPMKGHSHVYWYRQLPEEGLKFMVYLQKENIIDESGMPKERFSAEFPKEGPSILRIQQVVRGDSAAYFCASSPDRGLVWTGELFFGEGSRLTVL.